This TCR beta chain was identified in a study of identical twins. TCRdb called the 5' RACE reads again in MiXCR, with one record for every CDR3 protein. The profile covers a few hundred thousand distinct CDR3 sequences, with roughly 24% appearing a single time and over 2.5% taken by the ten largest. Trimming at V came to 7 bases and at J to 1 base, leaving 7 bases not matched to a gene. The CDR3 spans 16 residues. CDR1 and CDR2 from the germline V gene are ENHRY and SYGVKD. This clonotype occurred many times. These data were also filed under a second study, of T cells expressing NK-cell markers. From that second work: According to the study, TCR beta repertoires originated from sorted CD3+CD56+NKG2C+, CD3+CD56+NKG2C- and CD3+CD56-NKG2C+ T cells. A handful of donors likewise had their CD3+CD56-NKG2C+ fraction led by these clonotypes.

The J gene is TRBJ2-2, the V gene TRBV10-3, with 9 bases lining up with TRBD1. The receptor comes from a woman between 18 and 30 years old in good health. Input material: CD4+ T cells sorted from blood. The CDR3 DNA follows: TGTGCCATCAAATCGTCGGGACAGGGGAACACCGGGGAGCTGTTTTTT. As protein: CAIKSSGQGNTGELFF.